The 15 T cell receptor beta chains listed next were all sequenced from one sample in a study of T cells in narcolepsy. The repertoire was sequenced with immunoSEQ multiplex PCR; TCRdb's copy has only in-frame clones and lacks some. The sample lists roughly 30,000 clones, roughly 78% occurring once. The material sequenced was CD45RA- memory CD4+ T cells from PBMCs. The origin of the receptors is a human donor with narcolepsy.

This chain links TRBV14 with TRBJ1-6; D gene ambiguous. CDR1 SGHDN and CDR2 FVKESK come from the germline V gene. This CDR3 spans 15 amino acids. Trimming cost V 0 bases and J 7 bases, with 10 bases left between them. The DNA for the CDR3 is TGTGCCAGCAGCCAAGATTTTGGCGGCAATTCACCCCTCCACTTT. Its translation: CASSQDFGGNSPLHF.

CDR3 nucleotide sequence: TGTGCCAGCAGTTTTCAGGTTAGGTCACCCCTCCACTTT. Its translation is CASSFQVRSPLHF. This chain connects TRBV27 to TRBJ1-6; D remains unclear. Germline loops: CDR1 MNHEY, CDR2 SMNVEV (reference sequence). Trimming took off 3 bases at V and 10 bases at J, with 10 bases between the two ends. The CDR3 extends over 13 amino acids.

CDR3 coding DNA: TGTGCCAGCAGCTTAGGGGCGGAGGGGCGAGACGAGCAGTACTTC. This sequence encodes CASSLGAEGRDEQYF. The chain has TRBV11-3 and TRBJ2-7; D is perhaps TRBD2 (6 bases). The germline V gene encodes CDR1 SGHNT and CDR2 YENEEA. The CDR3 is 15 amino acids. Deletions cut 1 base from V and 5 bases from J, with 15 bases between.

This clone was found a few times. This chain connects TRBV9 to TRBJ1-4, with no clear D. V gave up 0 bases and J gave up 4 bases, with 7 bases separating them. Germline V gives CDR1 SGDLS, CDR2 YYNGEE. The CDR3 contains 14 residues. CDR3 protein: CASSVAEGNEKLFF. CDR3 bases: TGTGCCAGCAGCGTAGCTGAGGGTAATGAAAAACTGTTTTTT.

The CDR3 nucleotides are TGTGCCAGCAGCTTGGGGACAGTGCCTAATCAGCCCCAGCATTTT. Protein: CASSLGTVPNQPQHF. This rearrangement joins TRBV11-2 to TRBJ1-5; 7 bases match TRBD1. Germline CDR1 and CDR2: SGHAT and FQNNGV. This CDR3 region has 15 residues. The trim removed 3 bases at V and 4 bases at J, leaving 6 bases unmatched.

The chain uses TRBV5-1 and TRBJ2-7; weak D call: TRBD1 (6 bases). V lost 2 bases and J 2 bases, leaving 11 bases between the germline ends. The CDR3 is made up of 14 amino acids. Per the germline V gene, CDR1 is SGHRS and CDR2 is YFSETQ. CDR3 sequence: CASSLQGIAYEQYF. The DNA of the CDR3 is TGCGCCAGCAGCTTACAGGGAATCGCCTACGAGCAGTACTTC.

V gene TRBV4-1 combines with J gene TRBJ2-5, with 9 bases that match TRBD1. With 4 bases clipped from V and 9 bases from J, the junction kept 12 bases outside the gene matches. The CDR3 runs to 15 residues. In germline, CDR1 is MGHRA, CDR2 YSYEKL. CDR3: CASSLEDRGILAQYF. CDR3 coding DNA: TGCGCCAGCAGCCTTGAAGACAGGGGGATCTTGGCCCAGTACTTC.

This sequence joins TRBV6-5 and TRBJ1-3, with 9 bases that match TRBD1. V lost 2 bases and J lost 4; bases outside the gene matches: 0. Germline V lookup: CDR1 MNHEY, CDR2 SVGAGI. CDR3 length: 14 residues. In nucleotides, the CDR3 is TGTGCCAGCAGTTACGGGACAGGGGGAAACACCATATATTTT. This sequence encodes CASSYGTGGNTIYF.

There are a few counts of this clone. This rearrangement joins TRBV2 to TRBJ2-7, with unresolved D. Trimming took 1 base from V and 2 from J, leaving 6 bases between them. CDR1 SNHLY and CDR2 FYNNEI come from the germline V gene. This CDR3 is 13 amino acids long. This CDR3 is CASSEDITYEQYF. The CDR3 nucleotides are TGTGCCAGCAGTGAAGACATAACCTACGAGCAGTACTTC. Drawing the rest from reference TRBV2 and TRBJ2-7, the complete variable domain is EPEVTQTPSHQVTQMGQEVILRCVPISNHLYFYWYRQILGQKVEFLVSFYNNEISEKSEIFDDQFSVERPDGSNFTLKIRSTKLEDSAMYFCASSEDITYEQYFGPGTRLTVT.

The rearrangement links TRBV7-3 to TRBJ1-2; TRBD1 might be the D (6 bases). V lost 2 bases and J 8 bases, leaving 12 bases between the germline ends. The CDR3 has 13 residues. Per the germline V gene, CDR1 is SGHTA and CDR2 is FQGTGA. The CDR3 protein is CASSLYPQGGYTF. CDR3 DNA sequence: TGTGCCAGCAGCTTATACCCCCAGGGGGGCTACACCTTC.

A single count supports this clone. The chain employs TRBV7-2 and TRBJ1-5, with a tentative D call TRBD1 (6 bases). The CDR3 is 15 amino acids. Per germline, CDR1 SGHTA and CDR2 FQGNSA. Trimming left V 0 bases short and J 3 bases short, with 9 bases between. The CDR3 loop is CASSLAQGNNQPQHF. In DNA form, the CDR3 reads TGTGCCAGCAGCTTAGCGCAGGGGAACAATCAGCCCCAGCATTTT. Based on the CDR3 plus reference TRBV7-2 and TRBJ1-5, the full variable domain is GAGVSQSPSNKVTEKGKDVELRCDPISGHTALYWYRQSLGQGLEFLIYFQGNSAPDKSGLPSDRFSAERTGGSVSTLTIQRTQQEDSAVYLCASSLAQGNNQPQHFGDGTRLSIL.

This chain connects TRBV5-1 to TRBJ2-3; 12 positions match TRBD2. Germline lookup yields CDR1 SGHRS and CDR2 YFSETQ. V shed 5 bases and J 5 bases; nucleotides not matched to a gene: 12. The CDR3 runs 17 residues. The CDR3: CASSSIRLAGGRDTQYF. In nucleotides, the CDR3 is TGCGCCAGCAGTTCCATCAGGCTAGCGGGAGGGAGAGATACGCAGTATTTT.

The chain links TRBV9 to TRBJ1-2; the D gene is possibly TRBD1 (6 bases). With 0 bases removed from V and 4 bases from J, the gap between germline ends came to 7 bases. The CDR3 is 13 residues long. Germline values: CDR1 SGDLS, CDR2 YYNGEE. The CDR3 bases are TGTGCCAGCAGCGTAGAAGGGGGCTATGGCTACACCTTC. Its translation is CASSVEGGYGYTF.

V gene TRBV6-5 combines with J gene TRBJ1-1; D unresolved. Germline V gene sequence: CDR1 MNHEY, CDR2 SVGAGI. The CDR3 is made up of 14 amino acids. The germline V and J ends were trimmed by 6 bases and 1 base, with 12 bases remaining between them. CDR3 bases: TGTGCCAGCAGACCCATAGGTCAGAACACTGAAGCTTTCTTT. Protein: CASRPIGQNTEAFF.

This clone has a handful of counts. This chain connects TRBV2 to TRBJ1-1; D gene ambiguous. The CDR3 is made up of 15 amino acids. Germline V gene lookup returns CDR1 SNHLY and CDR2 FYNNEI. Trimming stripped 1 base from V and 3 bases from J, with 12 bases between. CDR3 DNA sequence: TGTGCCAGCAGTGAAGATCTGATCTCCCACACTGAAGCTTTCTTT. Translated, it gives CASSEDLISHTEAFF.